This is a list of T cell receptor beta chains from one sample in a study of cytomegalovirus exposure and HLA in healthy donors. Assay: immunoSEQ multiplex PCR; the TCRdb copy retains only in-frame clones and omits some. The sample has about 200,000 clones, approximately 11% seen once; the top ten hold 7.8%. The specimen sequenced was PBMCs. The receptors originated from a man aged 50-59 years in good health and CMV-seropositive. CDR3s include the opening cysteine and the closing phenylalanine or tryptophan. The D gene is left open where the match is weak. Some rows mark clone size as missing; the rest say once, few, many or name a class of expanded clone.

TGTGCCAGCAGTTACTCGGCCAGCTCTGGGGCCAACGTCCTGACTTTC	CASSYSASSGANVLTF	few	TRBV6-5	TRBJ2-6	NA
TGTGCCAGTAGTATAGGAGGACCTCGGGGTAATGAGCAGTTCTTC	CASSIGGPRGNEQFF	NA	TRBV19	TRBJ2-1	NA
TGCGCCAGCAGCTTGGCGGGACAGCAGTATTCACCCCTCCACTTT	CASSLAGQQYSPLHF	NA	TRBV5-1	TRBJ1-6	TRBD1
TGTGCCAGCAGCCACCGCAAGGGGACCATATATTTT	CASSHRKGTIYF	NA	TRBV5-8	TRBJ1-3	NA
TGTGCCAGCAGCCGAGGAGGGGAACTCTATGGCTACACCTTC	CASSRGGELYGYTF	few	TRBV4-2	TRBJ1-2	NA
TGTGCCAGTAGTACTTCCATGCCCGGACAGAACTATGGCTACACCTTC	CASSTSMPGQNYGYTF	few	TRBV19	TRBJ1-2	NA
TGTGCCAGCAGACAATTGGCTTTTAGCAATCAGCCCCAGCATTTT	CASRQLAFSNQPQHF	NA	TRBV28	TRBJ1-5	NA
TGTGCCAGCAGCGCCGGACAGGGCGGTGAAGCTTTCTTT	CASSAGQGGEAFF	NA	TRBV9	TRBJ1-1	TRBD1
TGTGCCAGCAGCCAAGTCTACGGCTATAATTCACCCCTCCACTTT	CASSQVYGYNSPLHF	NA	TRBV14	TRBJ1-6	NA
TGTGCCAGTAGTAAGGCGGGGACTGGGACCGGGGAGCTGTTTTTT	CASSKAGTGTGELFF	NA	TRBV19	TRBJ2-2	NA
TGTGCCAGCAGACCGACAGGGAGGATTGAAGCTTTCTTT	CASRPTGRIEAFF	NA	TRBV27	TRBJ1-1	TRBD1
TGTGCCAGCAGTTTCCTCCCGGGGGGGCAGGGATTCGAAAACGAGCAGTACTTC	CASSFLPGGQGFENEQYF	NA	TRBV27	TRBJ2-7	TRBD2
TGTGCCTGGAGTGTTCAGGACATCTCCTACGAGCAGTACTTC	CAWSVQDISYEQYF	few	TRBV30	TRBJ2-7	NA
TGTGCCAGCAGCCCGGGTTTCAACAACGGGCCCCTCCACTTT	CASSPGFNNGPLHF	NA	TRBV13	TRBJ1-6	NA
TGTGCCAGCAGTTACGACCCCAGGGCGGGAAACACCATATATTTT	CASSYDPRAGNTIYF	few	TRBV6-6	TRBJ1-3	NA
TGTGCCAGCAGCCCCCTCCCCAGGGGCCCTAACTATGGCTACACCTTC	CASSPLPRGPNYGYTF	few	TRBV7-9	TRBJ1-2	NA
TGTGCCAGCAGCTTAGATCTGAGGTCTAGCGGGGAGACCCAGTACTTC	CASSLDLRSSGETQYF	NA	TRBV11-3	TRBJ2-5	TRBD2
TGTGCCTGGAGAAGACAGGGCCCAGAGACCCAGTACTTC	CAWRRQGPETQYF	few	TRBV30	TRBJ2-5	TRBD1
TGTGCCAGCAGTGACGGGCAGGGTGTTGAAAAACTGTTTTTT	CASSDGQGVEKLFF	NA	TRBV2	TRBJ1-4	NA
TGTGCCAGCCGCGGGGGAGCCGGGGCCGGGGAGCTGTTTTTT	CASRGGAGAGELFF	few	TRBV28	TRBJ2-2	TRBD2
TGTGCCAGCAGCGTAGATCCGGGGGGGCGCGACGGGGAGCTGTTTTTT	CASSVDPGGRDGELFF	NA	TRBV9	TRBJ2-2	TRBD2
TGTGCCAGCAGCTTAGGCGGGGGCCCACCTTACAATGAGCAGTTCTTC	CASSLGGGPPYNEQFF	few	TRBV7-2	TRBJ2-1	NA
TGTGCCAGCAGCGTCACAGGGGCTGCTGAAGCTTTCTTT	CASSVTGAAEAFF	NA	TRBV7-6	TRBJ1-1	TRBD1
TGTGCCAGCAGTGAACCCCGCCAGGGGGGTAGGCAGCCCCAGCATTTT	CASSEPRQGGRQPQHF	few	TRBV2	TRBJ1-5	TRBD1
TGTGCCAGCAGCCCAGGGGCTGACGGGAATCAGCCCCAGCATTTT	CASSPGADGNQPQHF	few	TRBV7-9	TRBJ1-5	NA
TGCGCCAGCAGCTTGACTAGCGGCTACGAGCAGTACTTC	CASSLTSGYEQYF	few	TRBV5-1	TRBJ2-7	TRBD2
TGTGCCAGCAGTGATTGGGGCCAGAACTATGGCTACACCTTC	CASSDWGQNYGYTF	few	TRBV2	TRBJ1-2	NA
TGTGCCAGTAGTATATGGGTCGGGGACAGGGTGGCAAACATTCAGTACTTC	CASSIWVGDRVANIQYF	few	TRBV19	TRBJ2-4	TRBD1
TGTGCCAGCAGTGAGGGGGCGCGGGGCTACACCTTC	CASSEGARGYTF	few	TRBV6-1	TRBJ1-2	NA
TGTGCCAGCCGTCCCAGCGGACTAGCGGGGGGGCCTAGCACAGATACGCAGTATTTT	CASRPSGLAGGPSTDTQYF	NA	TRBV7-2	TRBJ2-3	TRBD2
TGTGCCAGTAGCCGGACAGTTTCGAACACTGAAGCTTTCTTT	CASSRTVSNTEAFF	NA	TRBV19	TRBJ1-1	NA
TGTGCCAGCAGTGACGGCGGAGGGGCGCCCCATGGCTACACCTTC	CASSDGGGAPHGYTF	few	TRBV6-4	TRBJ1-2	NA
TGTGCCAGCAGCCGGGACAAAGGAGAAAAACTGTTTTTT	CASSRDKGEKLFF	NA	TRBV6-6	TRBJ1-4	NA
TGTGCCAGCAGCTTCCCACTAGCAGGCTACACCTTC	CASSFPLAGYTF	few	TRBV5-6	TRBJ1-2	NA
TGTGCCAGCAGCTTATCAGGGGGCTCTGAAGCTTTCTTT	CASSLSGGSEAFF	few	TRBV7-6	TRBJ1-1	TRBD1
TGTGCCAGCAGTCCGCTAGCGGGCAAATCGGAGAATACGCAGTATTTT	CASSPLAGKSENTQYF	NA	TRBV27	TRBJ2-3	TRBD2
TGTGCCAGCTGGGGTAGCGGAGGGGGGGAGCTGTTTTTT	CASWGSGGGELFF	NA	TRBV6-5	TRBJ2-2	NA